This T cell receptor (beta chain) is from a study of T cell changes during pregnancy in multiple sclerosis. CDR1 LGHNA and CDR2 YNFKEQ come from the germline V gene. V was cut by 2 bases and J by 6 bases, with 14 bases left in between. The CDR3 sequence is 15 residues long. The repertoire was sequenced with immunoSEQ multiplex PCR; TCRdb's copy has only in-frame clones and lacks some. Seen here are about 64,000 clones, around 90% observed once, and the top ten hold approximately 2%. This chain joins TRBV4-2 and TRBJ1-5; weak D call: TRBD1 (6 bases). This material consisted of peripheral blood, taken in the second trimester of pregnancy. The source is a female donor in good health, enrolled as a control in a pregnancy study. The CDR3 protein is CASSQQQGVGQPQHF. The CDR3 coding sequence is TGTGCCAGCAGCCAACAACAGGGAGTAGGTCAGCCCCAGCATTTT.